The sequence of this T cell receptor beta chain was determined in a study of siplizumab effects on memory and regulatory T cells. Findings and limits, study-wide: Major contributors to the alloresponse seemed to be naive T cells, which also appeared more diverse than memory cells.

From germline, CDR1 is MNHNY and CDR2 SVGAGI (reference sequence). CDR3 length: 12 amino acids. With 3 bases removed from V and 10 bases from J, the gap between germline ends came to 12 bases. This clone is categorized as medium-sized. As yet, its antigen is unknown. Here immunoSEQ multiplex PCR was the method, and the copy in TCRdb shows in-frame clones only, minus some. The sample includes tens of thousands of clones, approximately 82% of them seen just once. Sequencing was carried out using memory CD4+ T cells sorted from blood. V and J are TRBV6-6 and TRBJ1-1; a weak D match, TRBD1 (5 bases). The clonotype comes from a human donor in good health. CDR3 DNA sequence: TGTGCCAGCAGTTATGCCCGGGACGGAGCTTTCTTT. It translates to CASSYARDGAFF.